This entry describes one T cell receptor (beta chain). No antigen is known for it. Every donor was a healthy person donating bone marrow. This sample was included in a study of cytomegalovirus exposure and HLA in healthy donors. Study results and caveats: Among immune exposure information, only CMV serostatus was available. A further, later analysis showed that HLA-associated TCR beta chains (compared with equally common others) were more clonally expanded.

The PCR made use of 60 Vbeta and 13 Jbeta primers. The method was immunoSEQ multiplex PCR; TCRdb's version includes in-frame clones alone and lacks a portion of them. The repertoire holds about 180,000 clones, with 60% to 85% as singletons. Sequencing was performed on PBMCs. The TCR comes from a man between 40 and 49 years old in good health and CMV-seronegative.

Written as DNA, the CDR3 is TGTGCCAGTAGTAACCGGGACAGTCGAAATGAAAAACTGTTTTTT. Amino acid sequence: CASSNRDSRNEKLFF. The chain is built from TRBV19 and TRBJ1-4; 7 nucleotides match TRBD1. CDR1 LNHDA and CDR2 SQIVND come from the germline V gene (reference sequence). The CDR3 has 15 amino acids. With 4 bases clipped from V and 5 bases from J, the junction kept 7 bases outside the gene matches. Filled out from reference TRBV19 and TRBJ1-4, the complete variable domain reads DGGITQSPKYLFRKEGQNVTLSCEQNLNHDAMYWYRQDPGQGLRLIYYSQIVNDFQKGDIAEGYSVSREKKESFPLTVTSAQKNPTAFYLCASSNRDSRNEKLFFGSGTQLSVL.